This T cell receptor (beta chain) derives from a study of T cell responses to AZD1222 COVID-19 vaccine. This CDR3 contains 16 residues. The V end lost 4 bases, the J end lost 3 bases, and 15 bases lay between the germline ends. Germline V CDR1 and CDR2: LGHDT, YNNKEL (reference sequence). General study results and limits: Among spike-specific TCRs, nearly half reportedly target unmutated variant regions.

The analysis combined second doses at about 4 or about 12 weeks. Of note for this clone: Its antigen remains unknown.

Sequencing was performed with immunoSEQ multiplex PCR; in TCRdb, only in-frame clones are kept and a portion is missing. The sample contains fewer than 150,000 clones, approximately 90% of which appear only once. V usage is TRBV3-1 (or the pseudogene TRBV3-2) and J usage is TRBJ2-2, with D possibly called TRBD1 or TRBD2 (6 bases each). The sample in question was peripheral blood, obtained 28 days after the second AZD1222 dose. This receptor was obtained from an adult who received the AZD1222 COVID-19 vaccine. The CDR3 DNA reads TGTGCCAGCAGCCTAGGTTGGGGGGCGTACACCGGGGAGCTGTTTTTT. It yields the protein CASSLGWGAYTGELFF.